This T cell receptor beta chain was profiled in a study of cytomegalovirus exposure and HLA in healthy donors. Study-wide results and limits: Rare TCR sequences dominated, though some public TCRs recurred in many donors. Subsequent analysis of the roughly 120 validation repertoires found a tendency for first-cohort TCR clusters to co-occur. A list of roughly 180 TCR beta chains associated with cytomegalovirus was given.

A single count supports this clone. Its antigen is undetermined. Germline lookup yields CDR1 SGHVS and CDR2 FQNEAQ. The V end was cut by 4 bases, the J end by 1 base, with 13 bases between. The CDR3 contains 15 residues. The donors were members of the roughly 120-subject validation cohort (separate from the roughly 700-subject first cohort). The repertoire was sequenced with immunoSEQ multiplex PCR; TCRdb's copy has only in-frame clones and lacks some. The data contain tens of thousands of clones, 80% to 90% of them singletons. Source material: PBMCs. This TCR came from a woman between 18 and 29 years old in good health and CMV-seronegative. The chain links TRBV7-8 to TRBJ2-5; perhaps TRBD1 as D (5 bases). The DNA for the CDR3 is TGTGCCAGCAGCTCCAATGGGGCCCCCCAAGAGACCCAGTACTTC. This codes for CASSSNGAPQETQYF. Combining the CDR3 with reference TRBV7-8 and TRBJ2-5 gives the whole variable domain GAGVSQSPRYKVAKRGQDVALRCDPISGHVSLFWYQQALGQGPEFLTYFQNEAQLDKSGLPSDRFFAERPEGSVSTLKIQRTQQEDSAVYLCASSSNGAPQETQYFGPGTRLLVL.